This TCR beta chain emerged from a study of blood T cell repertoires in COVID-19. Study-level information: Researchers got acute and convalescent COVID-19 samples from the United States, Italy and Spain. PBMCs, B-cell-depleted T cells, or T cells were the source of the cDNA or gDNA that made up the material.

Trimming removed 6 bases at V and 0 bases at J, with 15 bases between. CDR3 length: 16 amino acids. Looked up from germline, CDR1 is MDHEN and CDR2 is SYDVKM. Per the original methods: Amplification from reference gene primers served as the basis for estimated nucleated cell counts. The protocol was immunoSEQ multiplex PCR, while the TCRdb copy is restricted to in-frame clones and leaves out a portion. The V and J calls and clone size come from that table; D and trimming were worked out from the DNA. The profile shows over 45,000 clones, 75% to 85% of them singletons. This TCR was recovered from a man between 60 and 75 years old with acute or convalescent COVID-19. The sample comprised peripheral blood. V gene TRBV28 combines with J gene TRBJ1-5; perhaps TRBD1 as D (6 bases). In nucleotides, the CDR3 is TGTGCCAGCAGGGTTAACAGGGTTTATAGCAATCAGCCCCAGCATTTT. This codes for CASRVNRVYSNQPQHF. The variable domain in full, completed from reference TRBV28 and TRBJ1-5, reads DVKVTQSSRYLVKRTGEKVFLECVQDMDHENMFWYRQDPGLGLRLIYFSYDVKMKEKGDIPEGYSVSREKKERFSLILESASTNQTSMYLCASRVNRVYSNQPQHFGDGTRLSIL.